A selection of T cell receptor beta chains follows, all from one sample in a study of blood T cell repertoires in COVID-19. Profiled with immunoSEQ multiplex PCR; TCRdb holds only in-frame clones, not every one. The sample contains 20,000 or so clones, 91% of which appear only once. Sequenced input: peripheral blood. These receptors were taken from a man between 65 and 79 years old with active COVID-19. Both conserved end residues are part of each CDR3. Fields, in order: V gene, J gene, CDR3 length, CDR3 protein.

V gene: TRBV6-6
J gene: TRBJ1-2
CDR3 length: 14
CDR3 protein: CASSYRQDSYGYTF

V gene: TRBV10-3
J gene: TRBJ2-1
CDR3 length: 12
CDR3 protein: CAITGGSNEQFF

V gene: TRBV30
J gene: TRBJ1-2
CDR3 length: 14
CDR3 protein: CAWRWGRIAYGYTF

V gene: TRBV30
J gene: TRBJ2-3
CDR3 length: 14
CDR3 protein: CAWRGLGHTDTQYF

V gene: TRBV6-1
J gene: TRBJ2-2
CDR3 length: 14
CDR3 protein: CASSEAWGPGELFF

V gene: TRBV5-1
J gene: TRBJ2-7
CDR3 length: 14
CDR3 protein: CASSYNTGSYEQYF

V gene: TRBV5-8
J gene: TRBJ1-4
CDR3 length: 15
CDR3 protein: CASSLEGQGYEKLFF

V gene: TRBV20-1
J gene: TRBJ2-1
CDR3 length: 13
CDR3 protein: CSASESVGNEQFF

V gene: TRBV7-2
J gene: TRBJ2-5
CDR3 length: 17
CDR3 protein: CASRPGTSGVLGETQYF

V gene: TRBV9
J gene: TRBJ1-4
CDR3 length: 15
CDR3 protein: CASSPAGGRGEKLFF

V gene: TRBV28
J gene: TRBJ1-2
CDR3 length: 13
CDR3 protein: CASSLYRAGGYTF

V gene: TRBV7-8
J gene: TRBJ2-5
CDR3 length: 15
CDR3 protein: CASSLEDRGWETQYF

V gene: TRBV7-9
J gene: TRBJ2-5
CDR3 length: 14
CDR3 protein: CASSLAAGVETQYF

V gene: TRBV11-3
J gene: TRBJ2-7
CDR3 length: 15
CDR3 protein: CASSLGTGSTYEQYF

V gene: TRBV19
J gene: TRBJ2-7
CDR3 length: 12
CDR3 protein: CASSWTGGEQYF

V gene: TRBV6-5
J gene: TRBJ1-1
CDR3 length: 14
CDR3 protein: CASSLTGANTEAFF

V gene: TRBV2
J gene: TRBJ1-3
CDR3 length: 13
CDR3 protein: CASSETEGGTLYF

V gene: TRBV5-4
J gene: TRBJ1-2
CDR3 length: 15
CDR3 protein: CASSLSRQANYGYTF

V gene: TRBV30
J gene: TRBJ2-1
CDR3 length: 15
CDR3 protein: CAWSVGGLSYNEQFF

V gene: TRBV28
J gene: TRBJ2-5
CDR3 length: 16
CDR3 protein: CASSTPASGNQETQYF

V gene: TRBV12-5
J gene: TRBJ1-5
CDR3 length: 18
CDR3 protein: CASGLCVRGRGSNQPQHF

V gene: TRBV10-3
J gene: TRBJ2-7
CDR3 length: 12
CDR3 protein: CASRDSSYEQYF

V gene: TRBV4-3
J gene: TRBJ1-1
CDR3 length: 16
CDR3 protein: CASSQGYRGGFTEAFF

V gene: TRBV19
J gene: TRBJ1-1
CDR3 length: 9
CDR3 protein: CARSPRAFF

V gene: TRBV5-1
J gene: TRBJ1-1
CDR3 length: 16
CDR3 protein: CASSLDAVLGNTEAFF

V gene: TRBV9
J gene: TRBJ2-1
CDR3 length: 12
CDR3 protein: CASSTTYNEQFF

V gene: TRBV4-3
J gene: TRBJ1-3
CDR3 length: 16
CDR3 protein: CASSPSAASSGNTIYF

V gene: TRBV5-6
J gene: TRBJ2-7
CDR3 length: 15
CDR3 protein: CASSLWGLADYEQYF

V gene: TRBV11-2
J gene: TRBJ2-3
CDR3 length: 17
CDR3 protein: CASSLLTSGRGGGTQYF

V gene: TRBV2
J gene: TRBJ1-6
CDR3 length: 15
CDR3 protein: CASRDRSSYNSPLHF

V gene: TRBV5-1
J gene: TRBJ2-7
CDR3 length: 14
CDR3 protein: CASSFSGGSYEQYF

V gene: TRBV3-1/TRBV3-2
J gene: TRBJ1-1
CDR3 length: 14
CDR3 protein: CASSTRGGNTEAFF

V gene: TRBV9
J gene: TRBJ1-3
CDR3 length: 16
CDR3 protein: CASSVGWATSGNTIYF

V gene: TRBV2
J gene: TRBJ1-2
CDR3 length: 12
CDR3 protein: CASKGVHYGYTF

V gene: TRBV14
J gene: TRBJ2-7
CDR3 length: 15
CDR3 protein: CASSPLAGAHYEQYF

V gene: TRBV10-1
J gene: TRBJ2-7
CDR3 length: 14
CDR3 protein: CASSVDSVIYEQYF

V gene: TRBV4-2
J gene: TRBJ2-5
CDR3 length: 13
CDR3 protein: CASSQDFAETQYF

V gene: TRBV29-1
J gene: TRBJ2-7
CDR3 length: 13
CDR3 protein: CSGRDGGSYEQYF

V gene: TRBV5-1
J gene: TRBJ2-5
CDR3 length: 18
CDR3 protein: CASSLGVSGGPGGETQYF

V gene: TRBV7-2
J gene: TRBJ2-1
CDR3 length: 18
CDR3 protein: CASSLRWALAGVRNEQFF

V gene: TRBV5-1
J gene: TRBJ2-3
CDR3 length: 15
CDR3 protein: CASSLGAGSTDTQYF

V gene: TRBV7-2
J gene: TRBJ2-5
CDR3 length: 14
CDR3 protein: CASSLIPWRETQYF